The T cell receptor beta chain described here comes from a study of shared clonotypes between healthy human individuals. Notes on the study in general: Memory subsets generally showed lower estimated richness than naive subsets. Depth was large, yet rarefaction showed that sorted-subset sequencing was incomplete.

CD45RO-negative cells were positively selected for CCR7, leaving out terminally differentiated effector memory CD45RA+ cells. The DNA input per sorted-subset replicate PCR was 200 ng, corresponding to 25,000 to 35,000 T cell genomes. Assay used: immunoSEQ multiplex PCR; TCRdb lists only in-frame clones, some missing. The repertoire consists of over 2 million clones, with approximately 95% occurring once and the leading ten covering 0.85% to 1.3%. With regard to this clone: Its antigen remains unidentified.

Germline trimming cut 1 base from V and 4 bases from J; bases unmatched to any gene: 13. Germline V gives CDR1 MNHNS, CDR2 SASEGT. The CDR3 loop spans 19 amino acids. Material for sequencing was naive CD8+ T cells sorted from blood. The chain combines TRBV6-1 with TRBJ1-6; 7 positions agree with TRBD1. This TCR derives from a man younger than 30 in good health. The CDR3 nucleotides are TGTGCCAGCAGTGAAGGGGGGACAGATCAAGGATTGTATAATTCACCCCTCCACTTT. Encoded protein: CASSEGGTDQGLYNSPLHF.